The clone carrying this TCR beta chain showed up many times. This sample is part of a study of T cells in Graves' hyperthyroidism and ophthalmopathy. V lost 3 bases and J lost 5, with 10 bases in between. The CDR3 runs 13 residues. Stable disease denoted Graves' hyperthyroidism without ophthalmopathy progression within 18 months. The study based diagnoses on clinical symptoms, serum thyroxine and TRAb, thyroid ultrasound and orbital computed tomography. Authors of the study amplified TCR beta CDR3 regions from RNA transcripts. Researchers ran a first-round RT-PCR on the TCR CDR3 using the HTBI primer set. One entry per CDR3 protein results from TCRdb running MiXCR on the multiplex PCR reads. Of roughly 740,000 distinct CDR3 sequences in the sample, around 15% were seen once.

The sequence was obtained from a man younger than 30 with Graves' hyperthyroidism. The sequencing input was blood. The V and J genes are TRBV12-3 or TRBV12-4 and TRBJ2-5; D is perhaps TRBD1 or TRBD2 (6 bases each). The CDR3 reads CASSFGGGETQYF. In nucleotides, the CDR3 is TGTGCCAGCAGTTTCGGGGGCGGTGAGACCCAGTACTTC.